This T cell receptor beta chain is from a study of a mutant IDH1 vaccine in newly diagnosed glioma (dated by TCRdb to the early 2020s). With respect to the entire study: Eight vaccinations were administered to patients in weeks 1, 3, 5, 7, 11, 15, 19 and 23, corresponding to visits V03 through V10. Peripheral blood samples were drawn at six visits, namely V03 (baseline), V05, V07, V10, V12 and V13. Longitudinal TCRB deep sequencing was done for 25 treated patients, wherever samples were available for exploratory analyses. The approximately 32 treated patients were approximately 62% male and around 40% female, with a mean age of about 43 years. Before enrollment, most patients had been given radiochemotherapy with temozolomide as standard therapy, while the rest had received either radiotherapy alone or temozolomide alone. Vaccination began 4-6 weeks after radiotherapy alone, or alongside temozolomide cycles in the chemotherapy-containing groups.

Note on this clone: Its antigen is still unknown. The sample holds no much larger clone one base away, and base qualities are not on file.

General study outcomes and caveats: PBMC samples for TCRB deep sequencing were selected based on availability. The authors stated that sample limitations prevented analyses of patient blood samples from being reproduced. No apparent relationship was observed between pseudoprogression and alterations in the top peripheral T cell clonotypes detected by TCRB sequencing. Across multiple MHC alleles, vaccine-induced immune responses were seen in 93.3% of patients.

The meaning of the sample's time point label: week 5, during vaccination. A 20-mer mutant IDH1 peptide at 300 micrograms in Montanide made up each vaccine dose, which was injected subcutaneously together with topical imiquimod. All donors had newly diagnosed IDH1-mutant astrocytomas of WHO grade 3 or 4 that showed loss of nuclear ATRX. The samples were drawn from NOA16, a multicentre, single-arm, open-label phase I trial in Germany that tested a mutant IDH1 peptide vaccine in humans for the first time. The DNeasy Blood and Tissue Kit was used to extract genomic DNA from EDTA blood for TCRB sequencing. Receptor amplification or capture employed the immunoSEQ multiplex PCR assay. Rearranged TCR beta chain sequences were amplified with the hsTCRB Kit following the manufacturer's protocol. Sequencing of TCRB libraries was carried out on an Illumina MiSeq. The source study handled its data this way. Demultiplexing, trimming and gene mapping were performed with the kit vendor's proprietary platform. This is the immuneACCESS table as TCRdb keeps it, with only in-frame sequences that have V and J called. A part of the clones is gone; compared with another copy, unresolved V genes explain less than half, and the rest is unexplained. Clone size and the V and J calls come from that table; the DNA yielded D and trimming. In this sample the table shows 35,000 to 45,000 clones, 80% to 95% of which occur a single time. Clones ranked in the top ten supply 2% to 3% of the sample.

V lost 7 bases and J lost 8 bases, and the count of bases not matched to a germline gene is 13. CDR1 is given as LNHDA and CDR2 as SQIVND, both from the germline V gene (reference sequence). The CDR3 runs 14 amino acids, cysteine and phenylalanine included. Only the CDR3 DNA stays, 42 bases, in frame from base 1. The source of this sequence is a man aged 50-59 years with glioma. Here the chain combines TRBV19 and TRBJ1-2; 7 bases in between match TRBD1. The sample in question was PBMCs, obtained from a glioma patient whose treatment included an IDH1 peptide vaccine. The bases read TGTGCCAGTACCACCTCAGACAGGGATGAGGGCTACACCTTC. This translates into CASTTSDRDEGYTF. Here the CDR3 is joined to the reference TRBV19 and TRBJ1-2 genes, and the full variable domain is: DGGITQSPKYLFRKEGQNVTLSCEQNLNHDAMYWYRQDPGQGLRLIYYSQIVNDFQKGDIAEGYSVSREKKESFPLTVTSAQKNPTAFYLCASTTSDRDEGYTFGSGTRLTVV.